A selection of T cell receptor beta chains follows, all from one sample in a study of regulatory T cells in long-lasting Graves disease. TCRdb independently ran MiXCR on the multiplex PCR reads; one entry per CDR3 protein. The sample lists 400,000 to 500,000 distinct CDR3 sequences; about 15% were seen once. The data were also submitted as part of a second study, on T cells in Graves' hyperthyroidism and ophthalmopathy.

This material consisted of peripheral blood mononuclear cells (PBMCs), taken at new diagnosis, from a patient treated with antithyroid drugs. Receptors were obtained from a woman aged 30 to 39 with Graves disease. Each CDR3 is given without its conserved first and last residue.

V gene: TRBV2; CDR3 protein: ASSDPSPGGPDTQY
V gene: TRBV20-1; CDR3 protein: SARATGTSGRADTQY
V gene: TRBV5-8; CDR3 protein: ASSLGAGSSGNTIY
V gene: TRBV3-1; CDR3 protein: ASSHRRGSSYNEQF
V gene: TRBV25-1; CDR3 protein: ARRCGRNTEAF
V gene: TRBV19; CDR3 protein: ASSMGRINEKLF
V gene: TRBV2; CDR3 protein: ASKGQGESGELF
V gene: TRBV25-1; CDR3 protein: ASSEYLTRGFYGYT
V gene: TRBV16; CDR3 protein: ASSPLGRSTGELF
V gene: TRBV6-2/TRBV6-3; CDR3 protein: ASSSGTGSRKTQY
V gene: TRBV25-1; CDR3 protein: ASSDGTSETDEQF